This passage covers 21 T cell receptor beta chains from one sample sequenced in a study of blood T cell repertoires in COVID-19. TCRdb's table, derived via immunoSEQ multiplex PCR, lists solely in-frame clones and lacks some. The sample lists approximately 250,000 clones, 84% occurring once. The source material was peripheral blood. These receptors were taken from a man in his forties who had recovered from COVID-19.

J is TRBJ1-2 and V is TRBV5-6, with 10 bases lining up with TRBD1. The CDR3 length is 15 residues. CDR1 is SGHDT and CDR2 is YYEEEE in the germline V gene. The ends lost 4 bases at V and 5 bases at J; junction bases unmatched: 8. This chain's CDR3 is CASSIGQGEFYGYTF. The CDR3 DNA reads TGTGCCAGCAGCATCGGACAGGGGGAGTTTTATGGCTACACCTTC. Drawing the rest from reference TRBV5-6 and TRBJ1-2, the complete variable domain is DAGVTQSPTHLIKTRGQQVTLRCSPKSGHDTVSWYQQALGQGPQFIFQYYEEEERQRGNFPDRFSGHQFPNYSSELNVNALLLGDSALYLCASSIGQGEFYGYTFGSGTRLTVV.

This clone was counted only a few times. The chain couples TRBV7-2 to TRBJ2-7, with 12 bases matching TRBD2. In germline, CDR1 is SGHTA, CDR2 FQGNSA. V was clipped by 5 bases and J by 6 bases; unmatched bases: 5. The CDR3 is made up of 14 amino acids. CDR3 sequence (DNA): TGTGCCAGCAGCCCCGGGACTAGCGGGCGCGAGCAGTACTTC. This gives the protein CASSPGTSGREQYF.

This clone was found many times. The chain joins TRBV27 to TRBJ1-1, with 7 bases fitting TRBD1. Trimming cost V 4 bases and J 4 bases; bases outside gene matches: 6. CDR1 is MNHEY, CDR2 SMNVEV, per germline (reference sequence). This CDR3 is 14 amino acids long. The CDR3 DNA reads TGTGCCAGCAGTTACAGGGGTTGGGGCACTGAAGCTTTCTTT. Its translation is CASSYRGWGTEAFF.

The chain employs TRBV2 and TRBJ2-1; 13 nucleotides align to TRBD2. The ends lost 4 bases at V and 0 bases at J; junction bases unmatched: 3. The CDR3 is made up of 17 amino acids. Per the germline V gene, CDR1 is SNHLY and CDR2 is FYNNEI. In DNA, the CDR3 is TGTGCCAGCAGTGGAGGGACTAGCGGGGCCTCCTACAATGAGCAGTTCTTC. It yields the protein CASSGGTSGASYNEQFF.

The V gene is TRBV7-2, the J gene TRBJ2-7; 8 nucleotides align to TRBD2. From germline, CDR1 is SGHTA and CDR2 FQGNSA. The CDR3 has 16 residues. Unmatched junction bases numbered 11, after V lost 1 base and J lost 6 bases. Here the CDR3 DNA reads TGTGCCAGCAGCTTAGTTGTGCGGGGGGATAGTATCGAGCAGTACTTC. It yields the protein CASSLVVRGDSIEQYF.

The chain employs TRBV5-1 and TRBJ2-1; a possible D gene is TRBD1 (6 bases). V lost 2 bases and J 7 bases, leaving 10 bases between the germline ends. Germline CDR1 is SGHRS and CDR2 is YFSETQ. CDR3 length: 13 residues. The CDR3 DNA reads TGCGCCAGCAGCTTACAGGGTGGGAATGAGCAGTTCTTC. It translates to CASSLQGGNEQFF.

CDR3 coding DNA: TGTGCCAGCAGCTTCGCAGACTCCTACGAGCAGTACTTC. This translates into CASSFADSYEQYF. The chain uses TRBV5-4 and TRBJ2-7; unclear D gene. The germline gives CDR1 SGHNT, CDR2 YYREEE (reference sequence). V was pared by 2 bases and J by 0 bases, with 6 bases between. The CDR3 is 13 amino acids.

The V call is TRBV2, the J call TRBJ1-1; D perhaps matches TRBD1 (5 bases). Germline CDR1 and CDR2: SNHLY and FYNNEI. CDR3 length: 14 residues. The V and J ends lost 6 bases and 5 bases respectively, with 16 bases between them. The CDR3 reads CASSKGRVDTEAFF. The CDR3 DNA is TGTGCCAGCAGCAAGGGCAGGGTAGATACTGAAGCTTTCTTT.

The genes are TRBV7-9 and TRBJ2-3; 7 bases are shared with TRBD1. Germline CDR1 reads SEHNR; CDR2 reads FQNEAQ (reference sequence). The CDR3 loop spans 15 amino acids. Unmatched junction bases numbered 4, after V lost 1 base and J lost 3 bases. Here the CDR3 DNA reads TGTGCCAGCAGCTTAGGGGACAGCCAAACAGATACGCAGTATTTT. It is translated as CASSLGDSQTDTQYF. Together with reference TRBV7-9 and TRBJ2-3, the CDR3 gives the full variable domain: DTGVSQNPRHKITKRGQNVTFRCDPISEHNRLYWYRQTLGQGPEFLTYFQNEAQLEKSRLLSDRFSAERPKGSFSTLEIQRTEQGDSAMYLCASSLGDSQTDTQYFGPGTRLTVL.

V is TRBV7-2 and J is TRBJ1-1; 7 nucleotides match TRBD1. The CDR3 sequence is 14 residues long. Germline V gene lookup returns CDR1 SGHTA and CDR2 FQGNSA. Trimming cost V 3 bases and J 0 bases; bases outside gene matches: 1. In DNA, the CDR3 is TGTGCCAGCAGCTTGGGACAGTTGAACACTGAAGCTTTCTTT. This translates into CASSLGQLNTEAFF. Supplemented by reference TRBV7-2 and TRBJ1-1, the full variable domain reads GAGVSQSPSNKVTEKGKDVELRCDPISGHTALYWYRQSLGQGLEFLIYFQGNSAPDKSGLPSDRFSAERTGGSVSTLTIQRTQQEDSAVYLCASSLGQLNTEAFFGQGTRLTVV.

This chain connects TRBV10-1 to TRBJ1-4; 8 bases match TRBD1. The trim removed 9 bases at V and 11 bases at J, leaving 17 bases unmatched. Germline V lookup: CDR1 WNHNN, CDR2 SYGVQD (reference sequence). CDR3 size: 15 residues. The CDR3 nucleotides read TGCGCCAGGATGAGGTTGGGGCAGGGGGCCGGCAAACTGTTTTTT. Its translation: CARMRLGQGAGKLFF.

The rearrangement links TRBV5-1 to TRBJ2-7; 10 bases line up with TRBD2. The CDR3 has 16 residues. Germline V gives CDR1 SGHRS, CDR2 YFSETQ. With V trimmed by 0 bases and J by 4 bases, 7 bases remained unmatched. CDR3 bases: TGCGCCAGCAGCTTGGATCCTAGCGGGAGTCGGTACGAGCAGTACTTC. Translated: CASSLDPSGSRYEQYF. Based on the CDR3 plus reference TRBV5-1 and TRBJ2-7, the full variable domain is KAGVTQTPRYLIKTRGQQVTLSCSPISGHRSVSWYQQTPGQGLQFLFEYFSETQRNKGNFPGRFSGRQFSNSRSEMNVSTLELGDSALYLCASSLDPSGSRYEQYFGPGTRLTVT.

The V and J genes are TRBV7-2 and TRBJ1-1; D is uncertain. V was clipped by 0 bases and J by 6 bases, with 8 bases between them. Germline-derived CDR1 and CDR2 are SGHTA and FQGNSA. CDR3 length: 13 amino acids. This CDR3 reads CASSLAYRAEAFF. The DNA of the CDR3 is TGTGCCAGCAGCTTAGCTTACAGAGCTGAAGCTTTCTTT.

The chain combines TRBV19 with TRBJ2-5; 11 nucleotides align to TRBD1. The germline V gene has CDR1 LNHDA and CDR2 SQIVND (reference sequence). CDR3 length: 16 residues. The J segment lost 2 bases and the V segment lost 5 bases, leaving 7 bases of the junction unmatched. The CDR3 sequence: CASSPRTGGQQETQYF. The CDR3 nucleotides are TGTGCCAGTAGTCCTCGGACAGGGGGCCAACAAGAGACCCAGTACTTC. Complete variable domain (other parts from reference TRBV19 and TRBJ2-5): DGGITQSPKYLFRKEGQNVTLSCEQNLNHDAMYWYRQDPGQGLRLIYYSQIVNDFQKGDIAEGYSVSREKKESFPLTVTSAQKNPTAFYLCASSPRTGGQQETQYFGPGTRLLVL.

CDR3: CASSQGFTGWTEAFF. CDR3 nucleotides: TGCGCCAGCAGCCAAGGGTTTACAGGGTGGACTGAAGCTTTCTTT. The chain couples TRBV4-3 to TRBJ1-1; a possible D gene is TRBD1 (6 bases). Germline V gene lookup returns CDR1 LGHNA and CDR2 YSLEER. The CDR3 spans 15 residues. V gave up 1 base and J gave up 5 bases, with 14 bases separating them.

CDR3 loop: CASSQVQGYEQYF. CDR3 coding DNA: TGTGCCAGCAGCCAAGTCCAGGGTTACGAGCAGTACTTC. V and J are TRBV3-1 (or the pseudogene TRBV3-2) and TRBJ2-7; TRBD1 is a possible D gene (5 bases). Per germline, CDR1 LGHDT and CDR2 YNNKEL (reference sequence). The germline V and J ends were trimmed by 1 base and 4 bases, with 8 bases remaining between them. This CDR3 is 13 amino acids long.

In DNA form, the CDR3 reads TGTGCCACCCAAAAAGGGGCGGACACTGAAGCTTTCTTT. Amino acid sequence: CATQKGADTEAFF. This sequence joins TRBV6-5 and TRBJ1-1, with D possibly TRBD1 on 5 matching bases. V lost 10 bases and J lost 3, with 15 bases in between. Germline CDR1 and CDR2: MNHEY and SVGAGI. CDR3 length equals 13 residues.

J is TRBJ1-4 and V is TRBV28; D uncertain. Trimming took 7 bases from V and 6 from J, leaving 9 bases between them. CDR1 is MDHEN and CDR2 is SYDVKM in the germline V gene. The CDR3 extends over 12 amino acids. The CDR3 bases are TGTGCCAGCACGGAGGTAGATGAAAAACTGTTTTTT. Its protein product is CASTEVDEKLFF. Variable domain in full (rest from reference TRBV28 and TRBJ1-4): DVKVTQSSRYLVKRTGEKVFLECVQDMDHENMFWYRQDPGLGLRLIYFSYDVKMKEKGDIPEGYSVSREKKERFSLILESASTNQTSMYLCASTEVDEKLFFGSGTQLSVL.

In regard to this clone: One base away lies a much larger clone, so this may be a sequencing read error. The rearrangement links TRBV5-4 to TRBJ1-1; unclear D gene. Germline V gene data show CDR1 as SGHNT and CDR2 as YYREEE (reference sequence). V gave up 5 bases and J gave up 1 base, with 3 bases separating them. The CDR3 is 11 amino acids. In nucleotides, the CDR3 is TGTGCCAGCAGACAGAACACTGAAGCTTTCTTT. Protein product: CASRQNTEAFF.

The V call is TRBV30, the J call TRBJ1-2, with a weak D call TRBD1 (5 bases). The germline V gene has CDR1 GTSNPN and CDR2 SVGIG (reference sequence). The germline V and J ends were trimmed by 0 bases and 5 bases, with 13 bases remaining between them. The CDR3 is 14 amino acids. The CDR3 loop is CAWSVPGGSYGYTF. In DNA form, the CDR3 reads TGTGCCTGGAGTGTGCCGGGGGGATCGTATGGCTACACCTTC. The full variable domain, rest sourced from reference TRBV30 and TRBJ1-2, is SQTIHQWPATLVQPVGSPLSLECTVEGTSNPNLYWYRQAAGRGLQLLFYSVGIGQISSEVPQNLSASRPQDRQFILSSKKLLLSDSGFYLCAWSVPGGSYGYTFGSGTRLTVV.

The CDR3, as DNA: TGTGCCAGCAGTTCCCTGTACCGGGGGAACACTGAAGCTTTCTTT. Protein: CASSSLYRGNTEAFF. The chain couples TRBV6-5 to TRBJ1-1; D is unresolved. The CDR3 consists of 15 residues. Germline CDR1 MNHEY, CDR2 SVGAGI. The V end was cut by 4 bases, the J end by 1 base, with 13 bases between.